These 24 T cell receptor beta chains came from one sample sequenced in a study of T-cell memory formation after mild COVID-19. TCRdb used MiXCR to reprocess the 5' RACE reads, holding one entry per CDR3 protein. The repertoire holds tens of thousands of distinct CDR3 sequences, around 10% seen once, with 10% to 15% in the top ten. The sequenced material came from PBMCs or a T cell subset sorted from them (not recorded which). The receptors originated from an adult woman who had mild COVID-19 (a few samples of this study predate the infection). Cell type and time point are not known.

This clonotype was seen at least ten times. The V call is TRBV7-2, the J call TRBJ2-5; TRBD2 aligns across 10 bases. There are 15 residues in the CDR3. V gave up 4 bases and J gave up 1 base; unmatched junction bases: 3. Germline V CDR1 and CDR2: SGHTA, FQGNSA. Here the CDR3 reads CASSSVAGGQETQYF. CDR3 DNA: TGTGCCAGCAGCTCTGTAGCGGGGGGCCAAGAGACCCAGTACTTC.

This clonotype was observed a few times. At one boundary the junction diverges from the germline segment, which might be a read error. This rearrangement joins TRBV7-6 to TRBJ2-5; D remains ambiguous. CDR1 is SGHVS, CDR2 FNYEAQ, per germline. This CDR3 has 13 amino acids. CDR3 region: CASGFARQETQYF. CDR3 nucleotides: TGTGCCAGCGGCTTTGCTAGACAAGAGACCCAGTACTTC.

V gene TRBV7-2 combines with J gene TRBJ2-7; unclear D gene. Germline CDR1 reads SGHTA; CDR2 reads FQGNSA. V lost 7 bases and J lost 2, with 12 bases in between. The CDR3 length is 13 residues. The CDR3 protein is CASTEWATYEQYF. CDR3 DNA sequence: TGTGCCAGCACCGAGTGGGCCACCTACGAGCAGTACTTC. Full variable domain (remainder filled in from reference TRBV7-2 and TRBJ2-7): GAGVSQSPSNKVTEKGKDVELRCDPISGHTALYWYRQSLGQGLEFLIYFQGNSAPDKSGLPSDRFSAERTGGSVSTLTIQRTQQEDSAVYLCASTEWATYEQYFGPGTRLTVT.

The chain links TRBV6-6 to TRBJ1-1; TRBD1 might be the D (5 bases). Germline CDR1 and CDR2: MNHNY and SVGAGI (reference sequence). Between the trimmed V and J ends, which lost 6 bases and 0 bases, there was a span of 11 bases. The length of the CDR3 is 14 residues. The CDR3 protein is CASRRDDMNTEAFF. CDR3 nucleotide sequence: TGTGCCAGCAGAAGGGACGACATGAACACTGAAGCTTTCTTT.

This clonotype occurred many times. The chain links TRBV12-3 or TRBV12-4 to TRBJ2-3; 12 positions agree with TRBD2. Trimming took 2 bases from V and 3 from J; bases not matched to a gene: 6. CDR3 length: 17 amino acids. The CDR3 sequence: CASSLRLAGVSTDTQYF. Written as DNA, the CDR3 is TGTGCCAGCAGTTTAAGACTAGCGGGAGTTTCGACAGATACGCAGTATTTT.

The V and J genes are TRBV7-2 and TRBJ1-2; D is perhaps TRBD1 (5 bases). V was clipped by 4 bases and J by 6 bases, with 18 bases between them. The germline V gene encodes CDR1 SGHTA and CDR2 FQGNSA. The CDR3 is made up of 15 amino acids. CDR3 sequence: CASSSSPTRGDGYTF. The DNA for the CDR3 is TGTGCCAGCAGCTCCTCACCAACAAGGGGTGATGGCTACACCTTC.

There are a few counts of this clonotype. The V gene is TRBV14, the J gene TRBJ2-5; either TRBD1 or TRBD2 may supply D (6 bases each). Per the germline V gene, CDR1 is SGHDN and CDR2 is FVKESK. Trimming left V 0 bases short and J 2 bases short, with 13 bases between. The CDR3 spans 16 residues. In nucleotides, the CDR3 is TGTGCCAGCAGCCAAGATTACCGGGGGCCTCAAGAGACCCAGTACTTC. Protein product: CASSQDYRGPQETQYF. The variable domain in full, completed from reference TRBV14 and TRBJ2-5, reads EAGVTQFPSHSVIEKGQTVTLRCDPISGHDNLYWYRRVMGKEIKFLLHFVKESKQDESGMPNNRFLAERTGGTYSTLKVQPAELEDSGVYFCASSQDYRGPQETQYFGPGTRLLVL.

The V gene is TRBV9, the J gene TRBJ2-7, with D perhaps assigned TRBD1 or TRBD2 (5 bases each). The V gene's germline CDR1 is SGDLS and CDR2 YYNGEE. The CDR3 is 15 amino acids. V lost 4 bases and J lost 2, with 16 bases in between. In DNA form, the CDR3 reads TGTGCCAGCAGCCCCACTGGGACGGTTGCCTACGAGCAGTACTTC. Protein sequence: CASSPTGTVAYEQYF.

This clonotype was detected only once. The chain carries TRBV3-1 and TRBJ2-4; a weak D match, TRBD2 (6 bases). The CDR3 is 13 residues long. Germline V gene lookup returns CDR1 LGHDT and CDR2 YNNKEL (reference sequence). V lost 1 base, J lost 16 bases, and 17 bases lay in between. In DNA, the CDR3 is TGTGCCAGCAGCCAAGGGTTCGACGGGGACTTCTACTTC. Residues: CASSQGFDGDFYF. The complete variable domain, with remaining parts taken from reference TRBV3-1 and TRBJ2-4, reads DTAVSQTPKYLVTQMGNDKSIKCEQNLGHDTMYWYKQDSKKFLKIMFSYNNKELIINETVPNRFSPKSPDKAHLNLHINSLELGDSAVYFCASSQGFDGDFYFGAGTRLSVL.

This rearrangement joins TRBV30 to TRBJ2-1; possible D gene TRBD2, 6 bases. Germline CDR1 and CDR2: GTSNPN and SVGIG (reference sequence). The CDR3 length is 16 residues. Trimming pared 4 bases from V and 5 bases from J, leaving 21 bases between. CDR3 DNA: TGTGCCTGGACGACCTTAGGCGGGAAGGCGGACAATGAGCAGTTCTTC. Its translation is CAWTTLGGKADNEQFF.

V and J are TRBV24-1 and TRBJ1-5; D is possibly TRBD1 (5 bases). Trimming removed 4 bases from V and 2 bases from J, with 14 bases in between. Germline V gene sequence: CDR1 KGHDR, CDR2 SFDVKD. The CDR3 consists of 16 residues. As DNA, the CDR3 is TGTGCCACCAGTGAGGCTGGGGGTCTTGGCAATCAGCCCCAGCATTTT. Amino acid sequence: CATSEAGGLGNQPQHF.

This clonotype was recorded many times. CDR3 region: CASSHFSELSYEQYF. CDR3 coding DNA: TGCGCCAGCAGCCACTTCAGCGAACTCTCCTACGAGCAGTACTTC. The chain couples TRBV4-1 to TRBJ2-7; D uncertain. The germline V gene encodes CDR1 MGHRA and CDR2 YSYEKL. V shed 3 bases and J shed 0 bases, with 12 bases lying between them. This CDR3 is built from 15 residues.

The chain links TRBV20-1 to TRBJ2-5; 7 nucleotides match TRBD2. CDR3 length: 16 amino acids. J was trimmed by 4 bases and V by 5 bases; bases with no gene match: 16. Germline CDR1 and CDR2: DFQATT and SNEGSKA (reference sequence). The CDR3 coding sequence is TGCAGTGCTCACGGGAGCTCGGGGGGAAGGACAGAGACCCAGTACTTC. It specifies CSAHGSSGGRTETQYF.

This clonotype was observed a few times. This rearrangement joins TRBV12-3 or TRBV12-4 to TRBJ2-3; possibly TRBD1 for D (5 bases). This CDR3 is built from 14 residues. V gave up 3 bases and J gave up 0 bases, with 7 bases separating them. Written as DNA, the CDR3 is TGTGCCAGCAGTTTTAAGGGGAGCACAGATACGCAGTATTTT. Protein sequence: CASSFKGSTDTQYF.

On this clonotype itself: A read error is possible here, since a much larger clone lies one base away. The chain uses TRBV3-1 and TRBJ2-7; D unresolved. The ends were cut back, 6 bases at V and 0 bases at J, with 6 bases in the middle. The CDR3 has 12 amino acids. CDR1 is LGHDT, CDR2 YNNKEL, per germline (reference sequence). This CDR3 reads CASRGLSYEQYF. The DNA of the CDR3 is TGTGCCAGCAGGGGCCTCTCCTACGAGCAGTACTTC.

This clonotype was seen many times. The CDR3 is CSATPRVTGELFF. In DNA, the CDR3 is TGCAGTGCTACTCCCAGGGTCACCGGGGAGCTGTTTTTT. This rearrangement joins TRBV20-1 to TRBJ2-2; tentative D call: TRBD1 (5 bases). The germline CDR1 and CDR2 sequences are DFQATT and SNEGSKA (reference sequence). V was clipped by 4 bases and J by 4 bases, with 10 bases between them. CDR3 length equals 13 residues.

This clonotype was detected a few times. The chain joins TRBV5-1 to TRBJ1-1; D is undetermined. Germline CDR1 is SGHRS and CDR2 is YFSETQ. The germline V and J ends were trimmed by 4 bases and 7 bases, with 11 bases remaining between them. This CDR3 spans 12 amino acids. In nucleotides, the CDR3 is TGCGCCAGCAGCCCCAGCTGGGGTGAAGCTTTCTTT. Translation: CASSPSWGEAFF.

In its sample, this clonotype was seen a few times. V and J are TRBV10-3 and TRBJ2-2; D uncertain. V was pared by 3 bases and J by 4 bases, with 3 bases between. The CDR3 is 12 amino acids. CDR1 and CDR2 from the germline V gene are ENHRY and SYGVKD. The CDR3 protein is CAISDTTGELFF. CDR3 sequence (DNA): TGTGCCATCAGTGACACCACCGGGGAGCTGTTTTTT.

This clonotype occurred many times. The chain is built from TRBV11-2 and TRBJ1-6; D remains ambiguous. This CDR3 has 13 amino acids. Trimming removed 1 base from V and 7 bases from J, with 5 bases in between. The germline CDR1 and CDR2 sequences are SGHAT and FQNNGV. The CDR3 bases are TGTGCCAGCAGCTTAGGCGGAAATTCACCCCTCCACTTT. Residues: CASSLGGNSPLHF.

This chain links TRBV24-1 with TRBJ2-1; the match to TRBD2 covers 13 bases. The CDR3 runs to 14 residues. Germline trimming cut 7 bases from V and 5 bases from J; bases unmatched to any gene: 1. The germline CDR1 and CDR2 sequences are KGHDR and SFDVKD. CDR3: CATRGLAGNNEQFF. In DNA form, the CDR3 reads TGTGCCACCAGGGGACTAGCGGGAAACAATGAGCAGTTCTTC.

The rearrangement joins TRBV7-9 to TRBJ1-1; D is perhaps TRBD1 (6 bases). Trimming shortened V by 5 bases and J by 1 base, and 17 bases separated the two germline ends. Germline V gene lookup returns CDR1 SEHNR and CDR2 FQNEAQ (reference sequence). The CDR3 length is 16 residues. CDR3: CASSPVGGLANTEAFF. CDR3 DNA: TGTGCCAGCAGCCCGGTAGGGGGGCTTGCGAACACTGAAGCTTTCTTT.

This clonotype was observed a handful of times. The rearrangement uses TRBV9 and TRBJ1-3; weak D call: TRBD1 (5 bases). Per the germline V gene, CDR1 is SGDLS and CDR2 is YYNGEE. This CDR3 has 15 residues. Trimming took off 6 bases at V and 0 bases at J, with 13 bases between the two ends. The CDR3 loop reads CASNAGDDSGNTIYF. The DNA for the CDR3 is TGTGCCAGCAACGCTGGGGACGACTCTGGAAACACCATATATTTT.

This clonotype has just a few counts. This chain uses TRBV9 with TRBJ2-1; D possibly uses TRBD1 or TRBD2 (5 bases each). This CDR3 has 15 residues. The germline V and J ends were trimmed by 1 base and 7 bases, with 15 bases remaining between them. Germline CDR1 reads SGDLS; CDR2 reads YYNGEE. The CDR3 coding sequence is TGTGCCAGCAGCGTATCCGGGACCTCGAGAAATGAGCAGTTCTTC. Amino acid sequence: CASSVSGTSRNEQFF.

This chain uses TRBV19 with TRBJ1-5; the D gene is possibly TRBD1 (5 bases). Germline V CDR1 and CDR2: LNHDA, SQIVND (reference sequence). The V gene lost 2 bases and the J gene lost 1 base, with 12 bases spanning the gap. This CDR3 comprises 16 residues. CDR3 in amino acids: CASSITRDGSNQPQHF. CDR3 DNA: TGTGCCAGTAGTATAACTCGGGACGGGAGCAATCAGCCCCAGCATTTT.